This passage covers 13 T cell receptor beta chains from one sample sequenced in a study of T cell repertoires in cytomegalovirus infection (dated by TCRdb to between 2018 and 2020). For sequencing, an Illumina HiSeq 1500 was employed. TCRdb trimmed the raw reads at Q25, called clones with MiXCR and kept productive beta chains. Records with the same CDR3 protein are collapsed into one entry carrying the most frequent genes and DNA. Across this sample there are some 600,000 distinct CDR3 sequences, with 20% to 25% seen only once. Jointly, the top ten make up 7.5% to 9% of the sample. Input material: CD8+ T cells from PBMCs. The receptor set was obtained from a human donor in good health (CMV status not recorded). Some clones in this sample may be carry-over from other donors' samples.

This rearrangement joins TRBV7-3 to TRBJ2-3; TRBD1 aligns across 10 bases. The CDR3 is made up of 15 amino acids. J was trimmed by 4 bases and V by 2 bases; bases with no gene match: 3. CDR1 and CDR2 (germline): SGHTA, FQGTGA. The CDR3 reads CASSLQTGGADTQYF. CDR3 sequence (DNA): TGTGCCAGCAGCTTACAGACAGGGGGCGCAGATACGCAGTATTTT.

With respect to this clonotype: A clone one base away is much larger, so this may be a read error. In DNA form, the CDR3 reads TGTGCCAGCAGTTTATTAGTCCCGGCCAATCTGAACACTGAAGCTTTCTTT. It specifies CASSLLVPANLNTEAFF. The chain links TRBV28 to TRBJ1-1; D not resolved. Germline V lookup: CDR1 MDHEN, CDR2 SYDVKM. The CDR3 runs 17 residues. Deletions cut 1 base from V and 0 bases from J, with 15 bases between.

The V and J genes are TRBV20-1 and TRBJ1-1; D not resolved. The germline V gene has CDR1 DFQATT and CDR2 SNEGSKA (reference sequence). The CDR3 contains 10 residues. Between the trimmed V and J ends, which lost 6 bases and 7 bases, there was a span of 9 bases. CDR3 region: CSASLIEAFF. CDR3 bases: TGCAGTGCAAGCTTGATTGAAGCTTTCTTT.

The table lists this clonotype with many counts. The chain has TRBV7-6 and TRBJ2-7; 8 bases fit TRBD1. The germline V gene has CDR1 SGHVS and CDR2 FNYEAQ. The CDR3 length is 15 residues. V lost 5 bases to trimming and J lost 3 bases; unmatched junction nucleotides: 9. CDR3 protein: CASSESGGAIYEQYF. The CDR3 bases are TGTGCCAGCAGCGAATCAGGGGGCGCGATCTACGAGCAGTACTTC.

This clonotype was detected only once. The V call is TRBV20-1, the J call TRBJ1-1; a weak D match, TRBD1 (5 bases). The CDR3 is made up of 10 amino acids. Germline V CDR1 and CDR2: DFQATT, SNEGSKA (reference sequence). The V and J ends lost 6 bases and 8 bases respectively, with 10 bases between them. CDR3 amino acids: CSADWTEAFF. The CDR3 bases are TGCAGTGCAGACTGGACAGAAGCTTTCTTT.

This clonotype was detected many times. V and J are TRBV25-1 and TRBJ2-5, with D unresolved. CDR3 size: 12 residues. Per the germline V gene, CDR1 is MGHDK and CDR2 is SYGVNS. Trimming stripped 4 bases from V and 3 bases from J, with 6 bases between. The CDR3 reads CASSASKETQYF. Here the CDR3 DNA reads TGTGCCAGCAGTGCGTCAAAAGAGACCCAGTACTTC.

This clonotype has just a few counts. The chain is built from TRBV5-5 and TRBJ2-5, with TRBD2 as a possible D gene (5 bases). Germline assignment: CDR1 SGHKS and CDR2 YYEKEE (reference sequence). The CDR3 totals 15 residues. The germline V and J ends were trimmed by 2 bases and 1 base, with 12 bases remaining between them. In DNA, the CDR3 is TGTGCCAGCAGCTTTTCACCGGGGAGCCAAGAGACCCAGTACTTC. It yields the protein CASSFSPGSQETQYF.

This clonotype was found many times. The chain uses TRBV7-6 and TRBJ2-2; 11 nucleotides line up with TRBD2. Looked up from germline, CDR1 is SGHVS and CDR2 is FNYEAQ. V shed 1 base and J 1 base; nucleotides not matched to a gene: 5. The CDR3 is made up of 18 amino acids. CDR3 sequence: CASSLVLAGGLNTGELFF. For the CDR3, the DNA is TGTGCCAGCAGCTTAGTCCTAGCGGGGGGACTGAACACCGGGGAGCTGTTTTTT.

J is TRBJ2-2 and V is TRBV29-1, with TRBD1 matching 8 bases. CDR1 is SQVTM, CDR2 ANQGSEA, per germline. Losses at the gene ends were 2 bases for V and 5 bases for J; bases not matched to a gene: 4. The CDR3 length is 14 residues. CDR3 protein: CSVEFGTGTGELFF. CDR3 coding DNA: TGCAGCGTTGAATTCGGGACAGGTACCGGGGAGCTGTTTTTT.

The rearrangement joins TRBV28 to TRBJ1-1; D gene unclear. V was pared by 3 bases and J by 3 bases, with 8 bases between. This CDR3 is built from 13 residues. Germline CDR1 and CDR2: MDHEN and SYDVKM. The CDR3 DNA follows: TGTGCCAGCAGTTTTGGGCTCTACACTGAAGCTTTCTTT. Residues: CASSFGLYTEAFF.

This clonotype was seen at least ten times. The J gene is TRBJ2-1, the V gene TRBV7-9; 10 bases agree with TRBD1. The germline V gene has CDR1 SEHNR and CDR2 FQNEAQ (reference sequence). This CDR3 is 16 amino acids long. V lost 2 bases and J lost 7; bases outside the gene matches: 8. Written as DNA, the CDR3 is TGTGCCAGCAGCTTAACATCGACAGGGGGCGAGAATGAGCAGTTCTTC. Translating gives CASSLTSTGGENEQFF.

CDR3 coding DNA: TGTGCCAGCAGTCCTTTTCCCCAGGGTCGCTCTGGAAACACCATATATTTT. It translates to CASSPFPQGRSGNTIYF. The rearrangement joins TRBV12-3 or TRBV12-4 to TRBJ1-3; perhaps TRBD1 as D (5 bases). Trimming pared 5 bases from V and 0 bases from J, leaving 17 bases between. This CDR3 region has 17 residues.

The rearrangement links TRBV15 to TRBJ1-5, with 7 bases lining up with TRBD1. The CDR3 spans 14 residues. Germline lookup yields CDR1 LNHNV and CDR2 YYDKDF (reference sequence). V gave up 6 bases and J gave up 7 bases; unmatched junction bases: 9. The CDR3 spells CATSLRGLRQPQHF. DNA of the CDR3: TGTGCCACCAGTCTTAGGGGGCTAAGACAGCCCCAGCATTTT.